The present TCR beta chain was sequenced within a study of control samples from healthy donors and cancer patients. This table comes from immunoSEQ multiplex PCR, and its TCRdb copy is limited to in-frame clones, with some not included. In the table there are about 59,000 clones, roughly 86% of which are singletons. This clone appeared once. The sequenced sample consisted of PBMCs. The TCR was taken from a woman aged 60-75 years with lung cancer.

In DNA form, the CDR3 reads TGTGCCAGCAGCTTAAGACAGGGTTATGAAAAACTGTTTTTT. This sequence encodes CASSLRQGYEKLFF. The V gene is TRBV7-2, the J gene TRBJ1-4, with 7 bases aligning to TRBD1. Losses at the gene ends were 2 bases for V and 6 bases for J; bases not matched to a gene: 3. Germline values: CDR1 SGHTA, CDR2 FQGNSA. The CDR3 extends over 14 amino acids.